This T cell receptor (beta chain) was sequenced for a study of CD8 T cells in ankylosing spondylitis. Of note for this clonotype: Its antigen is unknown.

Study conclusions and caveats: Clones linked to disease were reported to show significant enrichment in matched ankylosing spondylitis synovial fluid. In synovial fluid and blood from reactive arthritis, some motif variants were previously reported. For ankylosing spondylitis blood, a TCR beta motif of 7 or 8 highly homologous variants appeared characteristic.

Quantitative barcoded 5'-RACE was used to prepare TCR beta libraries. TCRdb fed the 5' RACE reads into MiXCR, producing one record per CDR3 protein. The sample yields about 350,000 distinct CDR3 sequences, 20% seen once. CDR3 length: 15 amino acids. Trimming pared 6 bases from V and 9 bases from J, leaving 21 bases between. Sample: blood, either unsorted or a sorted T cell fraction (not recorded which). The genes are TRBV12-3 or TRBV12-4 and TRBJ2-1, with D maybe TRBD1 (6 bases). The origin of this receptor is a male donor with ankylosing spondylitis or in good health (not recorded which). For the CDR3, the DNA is TGTGCCAGCAGCCCGGCTACAGGGTATCAGGGTGAGCAGTTCTTC. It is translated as CASSPATGYQGEQFF.